This TCR beta chain was found in a study of shared clonotypes between healthy human individuals (TCRdb year 2020). With respect to the entire study: The cohort included a few men and two women between 18 and 49 years of age. Between about 0.94 and 8.9 billion PBMCs per donor were obtained by leukapheresis. For each donor, CD4 naive and CD4 memory were each given three plates, CD8 naive was given two plates, and CD8 memory was given one plate. To increase sequencing depth and limit assay-specific biases, TCR repertoire library preparation and sequencing were carried out by different laboratories using diverse techniques. The study deeply sequenced blood TCR repertoires of about five healthy adults to estimate repertoire size and the extent of clonotype sharing between individuals.

A note on this clone: The clone's antigen remains unknown. The input lacks base qualities; no much larger clone sits a single base away.

Trimming takes 1 base from V and 3 bases from J, and the germline ends sit 9 bases apart. The CDR3 covers 14 residues, taking in both the cysteine and the phenylalanine. The entry retains the CDR3 DNA only, 42 bases that are in frame from base 1. For CDR1 and CDR2, the germline V gene lists SGHDN and FVKESK. TCR CDR3 regions were amplified from genomic DNA by multiplex PCR using the deep immunoSEQ assay. Genomic DNA extracted from each cell subset was distributed evenly over all wells of several immunoSEQ 96-well plates, and each plate served as one replicate. Each replicate PCR for sorted subsets received approximately 220 ng genomic DNA, equal to roughly 30,000 T cell genomes. Purified libraries were quantified with a Qubit 3.0 fluorometer, sized on a Bioanalyzer 2100, and re-quantified with the KAPA Library Quantification kit. Each immunoSEQ 96-well plate was sequenced on its own single-read 150-cycle Illumina NextSeq 550 flow cell. The paper's processing steps were these. Because the immunoSEQ output included only junctional sequences and no quality scores, the filtering could not be the same as the filtering used for full-length reads. To assign V/J genes and CDR3, sequences were annotated against IMGT germline references using PyIR, a Python wrapper for IgBLAST v1.9. Reads were removed for weak V/J assignments (E-value above 1e-6), missing CDR3, stop codons, out-of-frame junctions, or ambiguous translated residues. V3J clonotypes were defined as sequences sharing the same inferred V gene, J gene, and CDR3 amino acid sequence. To compute the percentage overlap between repertoires, the number of shared unique clonotypes was divided by the size of the smaller repertoire. Repertoire richness was assessed with RTK rarefaction, the Chao1 estimator, and Recon v2.1 estimates of unobserved clonotypes. Generation probabilities for all TCRbeta clonotypes obtained by the gDNA method from a handful of donors were computed using OLGA. In TCRdb, the immuneACCESS table is reduced to in-frame sequences with V and J assigned. These tables do not hold every clone; where another copy was compared, an unresolved V gene accounts for under half, and the others remain unexplained. V and J calls and clone size come straight from that table; D and trimming were deduced from the DNA. Here the sample has over a million clones; approximately 80% occur a single time. Together, the top ten hold more than 0.55% of the sample.

Overall study results and their limits: Sampling was limited to blood, and TCR repertoires in tissue likely differ from TCR repertoires in blood. Sharing across several donors was observed for approximately 5% of naive CD4, under 4% of naive CD8, over 2% of memory CD4, and roughly 0.4% of memory CD8 clonotypes. The small number of donors limited the genetic and exposure-history diversity represented. Estimated clonotype richness was generally larger for naive than for memory subsets. Compared with non-shared clonotypes, clonotypes shared by all four sorted-subset donors had higher generation probabilities. Pairwise subsampling led to the expectation that sequencing depth would affect the degree of clonotype sharing among donors. Rarefaction of sorted-subset datasets indicated incomplete sequencing despite the large sequencing depth.

Healthy HIV-negative adults with no recently reported acute infections or vaccinations were included as donors. Every donor was a Caucasian adult living in Nashville, Tennessee, USA. Magnetic negative selection was used to enrich CD4+ T cells, after which naive cells were positively selected on CD45RA and the negative fraction became the memory subset. Blood was obtained by leukapheresis, after which PBMCs were separated by Ficoll-Histopaque density gradient centrifugation and cryopreserved in liquid nitrogen vapor phase. Purity and quantity of every magnetically sorted T cell population were checked by analytical flow cytometry. Genomic DNA was isolated from each sorted fraction and quantified by UV absorbance on a Nanodrop 2000c.

The sequenced material came from memory CD4+ T cells from PBMCs. Taken with the paper, the label for cell subset or site translates to: CD45RA-negative fraction. Recombination joined TRBV14 with TRBJ1-2; TRBD1 is a weak D gene call, 5 bases matching. The sequence came from a young man in good health. Some clones in this sample may be carry-over from other donors' samples. The DNA sequence follows: TGTGCCAGCAGCCAAGGGGGCTCTTACTATGGCTACACCTTC. This yields the protein CASSQGGSYYGYTF.